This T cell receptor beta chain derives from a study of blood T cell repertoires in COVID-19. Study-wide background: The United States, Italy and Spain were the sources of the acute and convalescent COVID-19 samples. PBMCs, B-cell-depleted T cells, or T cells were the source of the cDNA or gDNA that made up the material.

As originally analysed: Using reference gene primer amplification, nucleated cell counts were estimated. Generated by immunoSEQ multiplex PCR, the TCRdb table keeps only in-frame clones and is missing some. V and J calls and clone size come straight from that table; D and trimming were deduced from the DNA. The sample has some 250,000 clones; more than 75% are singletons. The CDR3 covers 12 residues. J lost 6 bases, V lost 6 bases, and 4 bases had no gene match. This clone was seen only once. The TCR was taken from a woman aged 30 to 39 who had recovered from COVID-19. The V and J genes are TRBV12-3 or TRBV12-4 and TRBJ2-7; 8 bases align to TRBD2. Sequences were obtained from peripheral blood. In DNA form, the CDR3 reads TGTGCCAGCAGGATCGGGGGGGCCGAGCAGTACTTC. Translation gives CASRIGGAEQYF.